Below, 13 T cell receptor beta chains from the same sample are listed, as sequenced in a study of cytomegalovirus exposure and HLA in healthy donors. Primers included in the PCR were 60 Vbeta and 13 Jbeta primers. The table came from immunoSEQ multiplex PCR; TCRdb's copy has only in-frame clones and leaves some out. Of a few hundred thousand clones in the sample, approximately 80% were seen once. The source material was PBMCs. The receptors were sampled from a man aged 30 to 45 in good health and CMV-seronegative.

J is TRBJ2-1 and V is TRBV4-3; 10 nucleotides agree with TRBD2. The CDR3 runs 15 residues. Losses at the gene ends were 4 bases for V and 4 bases for J; bases not matched to a gene: 4. Per germline, CDR1 LGHNA and CDR2 YSLEER. CDR3 protein: CASSPLAGDYNEQFF. In DNA, the CDR3 is TGCGCCAGCAGCCCTCTAGCGGGGGATTACAATGAGCAGTTCTTC.

The J gene is TRBJ2-3, the V gene TRBV6-4; 10 bases match TRBD2. Germline V gene sequence: CDR1 MRHNA, CDR2 SNTAGT. This CDR3 has 16 residues. The J segment lost 7 bases and the V segment lost 2 bases, leaving 9 bases of the junction unmatched. The CDR3 DNA is TGTGCCAGCAGTGACGCCGGGACTAGCGCGGGCCATACGCAGTATTTT. Encoded protein: CASSDAGTSAGHTQYF.

V gene TRBV15 combines with J gene TRBJ2-7; D is perhaps TRBD1 (6 bases). Trimming shortened V by 0 bases and J by 5 bases, and 14 bases separated the two germline ends. The germline CDR1 and CDR2 sequences are LNHNV and YYDKDF (reference sequence). CDR3 length: 15 amino acids. CDR3 in amino acids: CATSRDWPGENEQYF. The CDR3 DNA reads as TGTGCCACCAGCAGAGATTGGCCAGGGGAGAACGAGCAGTACTTC.

The CDR3 reads CASSLARGNEKLFF. In DNA form, the CDR3 reads TGTGCCAGCTCACTCGCCAGGGGTAATGAAAAACTGTTTTTT. The chain links TRBV18 to TRBJ1-4; possibly TRBD1 for D (6 bases). Trimming took 4 bases from V and 4 from J, leaving 10 bases between them. The CDR3 is made up of 14 amino acids. CDR1 and CDR2 (germline): KGHSH, LQKENI.

Comment on this clone: Distinct nucleotide sequences in the sample also encode this CDR3. The chain joins TRBV18 to TRBJ1-3, with D uncertain. Per germline, CDR1 KGHSH and CDR2 LQKENI. The CDR3 is 14 amino acids. Trimming removed 3 bases at V and 0 bases at J, with 6 bases between. The CDR3: CASSPEGSGNTIYF. The CDR3, as DNA: TGTGCCAGCTCACCGGAGGGCTCTGGAAACACCATATATTTT.

The V call is TRBV7-3, the J call TRBJ2-2; possible D gene TRBD1, 6 bases. The germline gives CDR1 SGHTA, CDR2 FQGTGA. The CDR3 covers 17 residues. Trimming pared 3 bases from V and 3 bases from J, leaving 17 bases between. In nucleotides, the CDR3 is TGTGCCAGCAGCTTGACAGGCCAGGGCGGGTACACCGGGGAGCTGTTTTTT. Residues: CASSLTGQGGYTGELFF.

CDR3 sequence: CASSSTGALPYEQYF. As DNA, the CDR3 is TGTGCCAGCAGCTCGACAGGGGCGCTCCCCTACGAGCAGTACTTC. V is TRBV6-5 and J is TRBJ2-7, with 8 bases fitting TRBD1. Trimming cost V 6 bases and J 2 bases; bases outside gene matches: 9. Germline V CDR1 and CDR2: MNHEY, SVGAGI. There are 15 residues in the CDR3.

This rearrangement joins TRBV2 to TRBJ2-7; 10 nucleotides align to TRBD1. This CDR3 has 14 residues. The J segment lost 2 bases and the V segment lost 7 bases, leaving 5 bases of the junction unmatched. Germline assignment: CDR1 SNHLY and CDR2 FYNNEI. DNA for the CDR3: TGTGCCAGCAAAGGGACAGGGGTGACCTACGAGCAGTACTTC. Protein: CASKGTGVTYEQYF. Supplemented by reference TRBV2 and TRBJ2-7, the full variable domain reads EPEVTQTPSHQVTQMGQEVILRCVPISNHLYFYWYRQILGQKVEFLVSFYNNEISEKSEIFDDQFSVERPDGSNFTLKIRSTKLEDSAMYFCASKGTGVTYEQYFGPGTRLTVT.

The chain has TRBV18 and TRBJ1-3; D gene uncertain. This CDR3 has 16 amino acids. From germline, CDR1 is KGHSH and CDR2 LQKENI. V lost 4 bases to trimming and J lost 2 bases, with 15 bases between them. This chain's CDR3 is CASSRQSETAGNTIYF. DNA of the CDR3: TGTGCCAGCTCACGCCAGTCCGAGACTGCTGGAAACACCATATATTTT.

This clone was picked up one time. This chain uses TRBV4-1 with TRBJ2-7; the D gene is possibly TRBD2 (6 bases). Trimming removed 5 bases from V and 5 bases from J, with 10 bases in between. This CDR3 is built from 12 residues. The germline V gene has CDR1 MGHRA and CDR2 YSYEKL. The CDR3 loop reads CASSWGVHEQYF. The DNA for the CDR3 is TGCGCCAGCAGCTGGGGGGTCCACGAGCAGTACTTC.

This chain uses TRBV2 with TRBJ2-1; weak D call: TRBD2 (7 bases). V lost 11 bases to trimming and J lost 4 bases, with 18 bases between them. Germline assignment: CDR1 SNHLY and CDR2 FYNNEI. The CDR3 has 14 amino acids. The CDR3 DNA reads TGTGCCTCTCTAAAGGGGGGGGATTACAATGAGCAGTTCTTC. Amino acid sequence: CASLKGGDYNEQFF.

This clone turned up a few times. The genes are TRBV27 and TRBJ2-3; the D gene is possibly TRBD2 (5 bases). Per the germline V gene, CDR1 is MNHEY and CDR2 is SMNVEV (reference sequence). V lost 5 bases to trimming and J lost 2 bases, with 14 bases between them. The CDR3 consists of 15 residues. CDR3 sequence (DNA): TGTGCCAGCAGTGCCGACTATTTTGCCACAGATACGCAGTATTTT. Translated: CASSADYFATDTQYF.

The V and J genes are TRBV7-9 and TRBJ2-7; possible D gene TRBD1, 7 bases. The germline V and J ends were trimmed by 5 bases and 7 bases, with 12 bases remaining between them. In germline, CDR1 is SEHNR, CDR2 FQNEAQ (reference sequence). The CDR3 contains 12 residues. The CDR3 loop is CASSLRGVEQYF. CDR3 nucleotides: TGTGCCAGCAGCCTCAGGGGGGTTGAGCAGTACTTC.